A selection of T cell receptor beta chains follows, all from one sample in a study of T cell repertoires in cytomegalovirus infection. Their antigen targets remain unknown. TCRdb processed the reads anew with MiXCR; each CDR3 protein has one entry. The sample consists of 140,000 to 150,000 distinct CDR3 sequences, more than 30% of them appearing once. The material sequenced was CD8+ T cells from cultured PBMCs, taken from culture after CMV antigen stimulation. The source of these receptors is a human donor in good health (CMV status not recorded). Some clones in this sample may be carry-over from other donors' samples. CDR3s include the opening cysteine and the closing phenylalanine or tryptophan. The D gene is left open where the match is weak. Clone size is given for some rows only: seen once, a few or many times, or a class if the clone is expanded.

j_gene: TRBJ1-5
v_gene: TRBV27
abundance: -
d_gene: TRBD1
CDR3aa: CASSRRQGENQPQHF
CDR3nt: TGTGCCAGCAGCCGGCGACAGGGGGAAAATCAGCCCCAGCATTTT

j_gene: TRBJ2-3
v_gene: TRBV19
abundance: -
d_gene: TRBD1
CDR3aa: CASSIGDSSTDTQYF
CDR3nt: TGTGCCAGTAGTATCGGGGACAGTAGCACAGATACGCAGTATTTT

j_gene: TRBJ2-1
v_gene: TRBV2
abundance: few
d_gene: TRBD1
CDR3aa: CASSVFRGTYNEQFF
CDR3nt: TGTGCCAGCAGTGTATTCAGGGGGACCTACAATGAGCAGTTCTTC

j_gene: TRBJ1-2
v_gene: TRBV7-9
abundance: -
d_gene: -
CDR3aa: CASRPARDTYGYTF
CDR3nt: TGTGCCAGCAGGCCGGCCCGGGACACCTATGGCTACACCTTC

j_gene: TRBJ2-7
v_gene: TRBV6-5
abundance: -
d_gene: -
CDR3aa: CASSPMGLELYEQYF
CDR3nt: TGTGCCAGCAGTCCGATGGGACTGGAGTTATACGAGCAGTACTTC

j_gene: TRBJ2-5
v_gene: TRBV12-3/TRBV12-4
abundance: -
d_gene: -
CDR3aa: CASRKGGETQYF
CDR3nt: TGTGCCAGCAGGAAGGGTGGGGAGACCCAGTACTTC

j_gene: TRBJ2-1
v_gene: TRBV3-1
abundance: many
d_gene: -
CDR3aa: CASSNRDIYNEQFF
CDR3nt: TGTGCCAGCAGCAACCGGGACATATACAATGAGCAGTTCTTC

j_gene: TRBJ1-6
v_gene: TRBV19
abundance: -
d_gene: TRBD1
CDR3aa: CASTPGQLNSPLHF
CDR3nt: TGTGCCAGTACCCCGGGACAGCTTAATTCACCCCTCCACTTT

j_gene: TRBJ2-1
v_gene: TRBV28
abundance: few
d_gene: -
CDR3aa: CASSPGLGGEQFF
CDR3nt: TGTGCCAGCAGTCCGGGTTTGGGTGGTGAGCAGTTCTTC

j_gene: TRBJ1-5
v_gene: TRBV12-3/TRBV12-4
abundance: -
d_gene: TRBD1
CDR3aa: CASSGQGLVHSQPQHF
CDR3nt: TGTGCCAGCAGTGGACAGGGATTGGTCCATAGTCAGCCCCAGCATTTT

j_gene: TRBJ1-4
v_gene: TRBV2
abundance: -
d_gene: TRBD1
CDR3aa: CASAPGAGGTKDEKLFF
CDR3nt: TGTGCCAGCGCCCCGGGGGCAGGGGGCACGAAAGATGAAAAACTGTTTTTT

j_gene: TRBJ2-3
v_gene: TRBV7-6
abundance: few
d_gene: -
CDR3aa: CASSLLFGPGDTQYF
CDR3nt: TGTGCCAGCAGCTTACTATTTGGGCCTGGCGATACGCAGTATTTT

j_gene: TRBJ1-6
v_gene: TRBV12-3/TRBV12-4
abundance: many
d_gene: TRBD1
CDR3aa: CASSLRQGVLSPLHF
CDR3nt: TGTGCCAGCAGTCTCCGACAGGGAGTTCTTTCACCCCTCCACTTT

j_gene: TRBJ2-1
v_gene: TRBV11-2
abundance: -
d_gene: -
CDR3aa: CARNFVWGANEQFF
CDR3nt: TGTGCCAGGAACTTTGTTTGGGGGGCTAATGAGCAGTTCTTC

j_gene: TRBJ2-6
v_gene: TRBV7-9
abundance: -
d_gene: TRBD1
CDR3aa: CASNKGSKDRDSGANVLTF
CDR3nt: TGTGCCAGCAACAAAGGTTCAAAAGACAGGGACTCTGGGGCCAACGTCCTGACTTTC

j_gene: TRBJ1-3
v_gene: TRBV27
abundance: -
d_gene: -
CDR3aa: CASSLSRTGNTIYF
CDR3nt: TGTGCCAGCAGTTTATCGAGAACTGGAAACACCATATATTTT

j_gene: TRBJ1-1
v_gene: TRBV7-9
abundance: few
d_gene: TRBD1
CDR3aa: CASSADRGESMNTEAFF
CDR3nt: TGTGCCAGCAGCGCAGACAGGGGCGAATCCATGAACACTGAAGCTTTCTTT

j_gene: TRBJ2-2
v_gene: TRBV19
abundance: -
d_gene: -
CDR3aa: CASSIDKHPSKPRRDGELFF
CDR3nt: TGTGCCAGTAGTATAGATAAGCACCCCTCAAAACCGCGGAGGGACGGGGAGCTGTTTTTT

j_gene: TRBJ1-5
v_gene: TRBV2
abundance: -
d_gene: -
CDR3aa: CASSDSKIQPQHF
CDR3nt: TGTGCCAGCAGTGATTCGAAAATTCAGCCCCAGCATTTT

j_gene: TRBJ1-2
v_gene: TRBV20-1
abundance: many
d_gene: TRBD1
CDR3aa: CSARVRQGIHGYTF
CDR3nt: TGCAGTGCTAGGGTGCGACAGGGGATCCATGGCTACACCTTC

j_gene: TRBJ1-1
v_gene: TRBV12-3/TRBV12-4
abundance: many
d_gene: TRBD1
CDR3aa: CASSSGGLGENTEAFF
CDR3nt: TGTGCCAGCAGTTCAGGGGGTCTGGGAGAAAACACTGAAGCTTTCTTT

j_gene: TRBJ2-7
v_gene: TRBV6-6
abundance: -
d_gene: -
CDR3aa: CASRSSIYEQYF
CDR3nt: TGTGCCAGCCGAAGTTCCATCTACGAGCAGTACTTC

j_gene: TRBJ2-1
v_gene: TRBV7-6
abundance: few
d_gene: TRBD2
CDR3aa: CASSLGLAGDLSYNEQFF
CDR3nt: TGTGCCAGCAGCTTAGGTCTAGCGGGGGACCTCTCCTACAATGAGCAGTTCTTC

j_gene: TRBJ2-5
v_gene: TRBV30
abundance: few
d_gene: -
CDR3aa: CAWNPVGQETQYF
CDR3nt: TGTGCCTGGAATCCGGTTGGACAAGAGACCCAGTACTTC

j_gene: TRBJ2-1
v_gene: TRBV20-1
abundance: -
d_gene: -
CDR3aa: CSALGLDSYNEQFF
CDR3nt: TGCAGTGCTCTCGGACTTGACTCCTACAATGAGCAGTTCTTC

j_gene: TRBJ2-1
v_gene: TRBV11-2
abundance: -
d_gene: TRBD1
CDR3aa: CASSLDFRGTGDVYEQFF
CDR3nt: TGTGCCAGCAGCTTAGATTTCAGGGGGACAGGAGATGTTTATGAGCAGTTCTTC

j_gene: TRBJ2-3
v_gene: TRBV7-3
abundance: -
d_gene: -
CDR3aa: CASSKMGALDTQYF
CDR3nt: TGTGCCAGCAGCAAAATGGGGGCCCTTGATACGCAGTATTTT

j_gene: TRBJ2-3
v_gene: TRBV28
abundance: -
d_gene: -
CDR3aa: CASSSTTRNTDTQYF
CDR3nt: TGTGCCAGCAGCTCGACAACACGGAACACAGATACGCAGTATTTT

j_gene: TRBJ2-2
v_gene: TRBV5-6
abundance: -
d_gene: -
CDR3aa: CASSLPSNTGELFF
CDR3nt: TGTGCCAGCAGCTTGCCCTCGAACACCGGGGAGCTGTTTTTT

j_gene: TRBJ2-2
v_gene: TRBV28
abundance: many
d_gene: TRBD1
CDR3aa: CASRGQGLKDRTGELFF
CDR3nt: TGTGCCAGCAGGGGACAGGGTCTTAAAGATAGGACCGGGGAGCTGTTTTTT

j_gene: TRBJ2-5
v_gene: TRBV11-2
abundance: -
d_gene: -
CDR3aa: CASSLWSEETQYF
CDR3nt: TGTGCCAGCAGCTTATGGTCCGAAGAGACCCAGTACTTC

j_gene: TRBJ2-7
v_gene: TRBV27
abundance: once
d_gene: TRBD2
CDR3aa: CASSWGEGSYKQYF
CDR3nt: TGTGCCAGCAGCTGGGGGGAGGGGTCCTACAAGCAGTACTTC

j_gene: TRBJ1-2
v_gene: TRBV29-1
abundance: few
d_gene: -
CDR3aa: CSVDSSADPNYGYTF
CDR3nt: TGCAGCGTTGATTCGAGTGCCGACCCTAACTATGGCTACACCTTC

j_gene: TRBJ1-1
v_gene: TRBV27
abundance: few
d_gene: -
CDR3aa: CASTTNPGNTEAFF
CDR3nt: TGTGCCAGCACCACAAACCCCGGGAACACTGAAGCTTTCTTT

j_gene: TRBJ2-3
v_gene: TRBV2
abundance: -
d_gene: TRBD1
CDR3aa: CASTEDRVADTQYF
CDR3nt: TGTGCCAGCACTGAGGACAGGGTTGCAGATACGCAGTATTTT

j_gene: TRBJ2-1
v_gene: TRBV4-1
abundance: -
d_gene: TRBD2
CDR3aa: CASSQSRTSGGQNEQFF
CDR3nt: TGCGCCAGCAGCCAAAGTCGGACTAGCGGGGGACAAAATGAGCAGTTCTTC

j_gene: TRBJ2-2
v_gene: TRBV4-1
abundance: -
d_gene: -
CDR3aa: CASSQDMGYTGELFF
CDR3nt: TGCGCCAGCAGCCAAGATATGGGGTACACCGGGGAGCTGTTTTTT

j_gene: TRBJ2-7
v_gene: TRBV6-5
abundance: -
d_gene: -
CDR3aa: CASSYSWTRAYEQYF
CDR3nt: TGTGCCAGCAGTTACTCGTGGACAAGGGCGTACGAGCAGTACTTC

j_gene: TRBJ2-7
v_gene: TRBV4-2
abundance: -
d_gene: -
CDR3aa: CASSQDGQTTYEQYF
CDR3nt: TGTGCCAGCAGCCAAGATGGGCAAACAACCTACGAGCAGTACTTC

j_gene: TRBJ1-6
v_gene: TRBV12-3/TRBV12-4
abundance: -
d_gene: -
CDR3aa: CASSDGGVSYNSPLHF
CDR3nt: TGTGCCAGCAGTGACGGCGGGGTCTCCTATAATTCACCCCTCCACTTT

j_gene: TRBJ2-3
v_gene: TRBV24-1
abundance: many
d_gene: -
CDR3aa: CATSEVGTDTQYF
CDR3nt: TGTGCCACCAGTGAGGTCGGAACAGATACGCAGTATTTT